Following are 26 T cell receptor beta chains from one sample sequenced in a study of OX40 agonist ivuxolimab in advanced cancers. Measured with immunoSEQ multiplex PCR; TCRdb has only the in-frame clones, and not every one. The sample yields tens of thousands of clones, 84% seen once. The sample in question was CD4+ or CD8+ T cells sorted from blood, obtained in a trial of the OX40 agonist ivuxolimab. The receptors originated from an adult with an advanced solid tumor such as melanoma, head and neck, liver or kidney cancer.

The rearrangement joins TRBV11-3 to TRBJ2-5; perhaps TRBD1 as D (6 bases). Trimming pared 5 bases from V and 1 base from J, leaving 14 bases between. This CDR3 is 15 amino acids long. Per germline, CDR1 SGHNT and CDR2 YENEEA. CDR3 protein: CASSDGTTSQETQYF. The CDR3 DNA follows: TGTGCCAGCAGCGACGGGACAACAAGCCAAGAGACCCAGTACTTC. The full variable domain, its missing parts supplied by reference TRBV11-3 and TRBJ2-5, is EAGVVQSPRYKIIEKKQPVAFWCNPISGHNTLYWYLQNLGQGPELLIRYENEEAVDDSQLPKDRFSAERLKGVDSTLKIQPAELGDSAVYLCASSDGTTSQETQYFGPGTRLLVL.

The chain recombines TRBV5-4 with TRBJ2-3, with TRBD2 identical over 9 bases. The V segment lost 1 base and the J segment 1 base; nucleotides outside the gene matches: 4. Germline V gene sequence: CDR1 SGHNT, CDR2 YYREEE (reference sequence). The CDR3 consists of 16 residues. The CDR3 here is CASSLKRLAGTDTQYF. Written as DNA, the CDR3 is TGTGCCAGCAGCTTGAAGAGACTAGCGGGCACAGATACGCAGTATTTT.

This chain connects TRBV6-6 to TRBJ1-4; D is possibly TRBD1 (6 bases). The length of the CDR3 is 16 residues. Trimming cost V 3 bases and J 3 bases, with 14 bases left between them. The V gene's germline CDR1 is MNHNY and CDR2 SVGAGI (reference sequence). The CDR3 is CASSYSHRAANEKLFF. The CDR3 nucleotides are TGTGCCAGCAGTTATTCCCACAGGGCCGCTAATGAAAAACTGTTTTTT.

The rearrangement uses TRBV28 and TRBJ1-4; TRBD1 is a possible D gene (5 bases). Germline CDR1 is MDHEN and CDR2 is SYDVKM. This CDR3 is built from 14 residues. Trimming removed 2 bases from V and 6 bases from J, with 10 bases in between. The CDR3 coding sequence is TGTGCCAGCAGTTTAGGAGGGGAAGATGAAAAACTGTTTTTT. It translates to CASSLGGEDEKLFF.

The CDR3 is CASSLANSGPGQYF. The CDR3 DNA reads as TGTGCCAGCAGCTTAGCTAATAGCGGCCCGGGCCAGTACTTC. The genes are TRBV7-9 and TRBJ2-5; perhaps TRBD2 as D (6 bases). The V end lost 0 bases, the J end lost 10 bases, and 15 bases lay between the germline ends. The V gene's germline CDR1 is SEHNR and CDR2 FQNEAQ (reference sequence). The CDR3 is made up of 14 amino acids.

CDR3 loop: CASSLLGVEETQYF. As DNA, the CDR3 is TGTGCCAGCAGTTTGCTCGGGGTGGAAGAGACCCAGTACTTC. The chain combines TRBV27 with TRBJ2-5; a possible D gene is TRBD2 (5 bases). The CDR3 contains 14 residues. Trimming left V 3 bases short and J 3 bases short, with 11 bases between. Germline-derived CDR1 and CDR2 are MNHEY and SMNVEV (reference sequence).

This rearrangement joins TRBV7-9 to TRBJ2-6; no clear D gene. This CDR3 is built from 13 residues. Per the germline V gene, CDR1 is SEHNR and CDR2 is FQNEAQ (reference sequence). Trimming took off 5 bases at V and 1 base at J, with 3 bases between the two ends. CDR3 protein: CASSGSGANVLTF. The CDR3 coding sequence is TGTGCCAGCAGCGGGTCTGGGGCCAACGTCCTGACTTTC.

This sequence joins TRBV25-1 and TRBJ1-2; D not certain. Looked up from germline, CDR1 is MGHDK and CDR2 is SYGVNS. Trimming took 4 bases from V and 3 from J, leaving 9 bases between them. CDR3 size: 13 residues. CDR3 region: CASSGRRYYGYTF. The CDR3 nucleotides read TGTGCCAGCAGTGGTCGCCGGTACTATGGCTACACCTTC.

The chain couples TRBV2 to TRBJ2-2; 8 bases fit TRBD1. The ends lost 7 bases at V and 7 bases at J; junction bases unmatched: 11. Germline V lookup: CDR1 SNHLY, CDR2 FYNNEI. The CDR3 spans 15 residues. The CDR3 sequence is CASTRQGITGGELFF. The CDR3 coding sequence is TGTGCCAGCACTAGACAGGGGATTACTGGCGGGGAGCTGTTTTTT.

The rearrangement links TRBV30 to TRBJ2-1; TRBD2 aligns across 8 bases. The germline V gene encodes CDR1 GTSNPN and CDR2 SVGIG (reference sequence). V trimming: 3 bases; J trimming: 7 bases; junction bases outside the gene matches: 8. This CDR3 has 14 amino acids. CDR3 amino acids: CAWSAGGGRNEQFF. DNA for the CDR3: TGTGCCTGGAGCGCGGGCGGGGGGAGGAATGAGCAGTTCTTC. The whole variable domain, filled in from reference TRBV30 and TRBJ2-1, reads SQTIHQWPATLVQPVGSPLSLECTVEGTSNPNLYWYRQAAGRGLQLLFYSVGIGQISSEVPQNLSASRPQDRQFILSSKKLLLSDSGFYLCAWSAGGGRNEQFFGPGTRLTVL.

This chain joins TRBV9 and TRBJ2-5; perhaps TRBD1 as D (6 bases). Trimming pared 4 bases from V and 2 bases from J, leaving 9 bases between. Germline CDR1 reads SGDLS; CDR2 reads YYNGEE. The CDR3 covers 13 residues. The CDR3 DNA sequence: TGTGCCAGCAGCACCGACAGGCAAGAGACCCAGTACTTC. This codes for CASSTDRQETQYF.

The chain is built from TRBV4-1 and TRBJ1-5; D is unclear. With 0 bases removed from V and 2 bases from J, the gap between germline ends came to 8 bases. CDR3 length: 15 amino acids. The germline CDR1 and CDR2 sequences are MGHRA and YSYEKL. The CDR3 DNA sequence: TGCGCCAGCAGCCAAGAACCTGTAGGCAATCAGCCCCAGCATTTT. As protein: CASSQEPVGNQPQHF.

The J gene is TRBJ2-1, the V gene TRBV4-1; D is perhaps TRBD2 (6 bases). The CDR3 sequence is 16 residues long. Trimming cost V 0 bases and J 3 bases, with 12 bases left between them. Per germline, CDR1 MGHRA and CDR2 YSYEKL. CDR3 in amino acids: CASSQEGTGVYNEQFF. The CDR3 nucleotides read TGCGCCAGCAGCCAAGAAGGTACGGGGGTCTACAATGAGCAGTTCTTC.

The CDR3 DNA follows: TGTGCCAGCAGCAACCCTGGGCGGGGGACTGAAGCTTTCTTT. Its protein product is CASSNPGRGTEAFF. The chain employs TRBV7-7 and TRBJ1-1, with D possibly being TRBD1 (5 bases). CDR1 and CDR2 from the germline V gene are SSHAT and FNYEAQ (reference sequence). Trimming removed 5 bases at V and 5 bases at J, with 15 bases between. The CDR3 spans 14 residues.

The J gene is TRBJ1-1, the V gene TRBV6-6, with D unclear. In germline, CDR1 is MNHNY, CDR2 SVGAGI (reference sequence). This CDR3 contains 12 residues. Trimming cost V 8 bases and J 0 bases, with 7 bases left between them. The CDR3 is CASRRLNTEAFF. Written as DNA, the CDR3 is TGTGCCAGCCGGCGTTTGAACACTGAAGCTTTCTTT.

The chain has TRBV25-1 and TRBJ2-3, with 9 positions matching TRBD2. The CDR3 is 16 residues long. Germline V gene data show CDR1 as MGHDK and CDR2 as SYGVNS. Germline trimming cut 1 base from V and 10 bases from J; bases unmatched to any gene: 12. CDR3 nucleotides: TGTGCCAGCAGTGAATTTCAAGCGGGGGGCTATTCGGCGCAGTATTTT. It translates to CASSEFQAGGYSAQYF.

The rearrangement joins TRBV5-6 to TRBJ1-5; D is undetermined. The ends were cut back, 0 bases at V and 2 bases at J, with 12 bases in the middle. From germline, CDR1 is SGHDT and CDR2 YYEEEE. This CDR3 spans 16 amino acids. The CDR3 nucleotides read TGTGCCAGCAGCTTGGGCCGGGCTAAAGGCAATCAGCCCCAGCATTTT. Its translation is CASSLGRAKGNQPQHF. Combining the CDR3 with reference TRBV5-6 and TRBJ1-5 gives the whole variable domain DAGVTQSPTHLIKTRGQQVTLRCSPKSGHDTVSWYQQALGQGPQFIFQYYEEEERQRGNFPDRFSGHQFPNYSSELNVNALLLGDSALYLCASSLGRAKGNQPQHFGDGTRLSIL.

This chain uses TRBV28 with TRBJ1-2, with D tentatively TRBD1 (6 bases). The CDR3 has 14 residues. Germline V lookup: CDR1 MDHEN, CDR2 SYDVKM. V shed 5 bases and J shed 6 bases, with 16 bases lying between them. CDR3 amino acids: CASSRSRGRDGYTF. For the CDR3, the DNA is TGTGCCAGCAGTCGCTCCCGGGGGCGCGATGGCTACACCTTC.

The chain has TRBV6-6 and TRBJ2-6; D may be TRBD1 (6 bases). Germline CDR1 is MNHNY and CDR2 is SVGAGI (reference sequence). The V end was cut by 6 bases, the J end by 9 bases, with 9 bases between. The CDR3 is 12 residues long. Here the CDR3 DNA reads TGTGCCAGCAGAACAGGGATCAACGTCCTGACTTTC. This sequence encodes CASRTGINVLTF.

The chain uses TRBV27 and TRBJ2-4; no reliable D call. This CDR3 comprises 16 residues. Germline CDR1 reads MNHEY; CDR2 reads SMNVEV (reference sequence). The V end lost 2 bases, the J end lost 0 bases, and 11 bases lay between the germline ends. CDR3 sequence: CASSLSPLVAKNIQYF. In DNA, the CDR3 is TGTGCCAGCAGTTTAAGCCCTCTGGTAGCCAAAAACATTCAGTACTTC.

This sequence joins TRBV28 and TRBJ2-1; perhaps TRBD2 as D (7 bases). This CDR3 contains 13 residues. V lost 6 bases to trimming and J lost 12 bases, with 18 bases between them. Looked up from germline, CDR1 is MDHEN and CDR2 is SYDVKM. In DNA form, the CDR3 reads TGTGCCAGCAGGAGAACAGGGACGGGGGGGCAGTTCTTC. Translated, it gives CASRRTGTGGQFF.

V gene TRBV7-2 combines with J gene TRBJ2-7, with 7 bases matching TRBD1. Germline V CDR1 and CDR2: SGHTA, FQGNSA. The trim removed 3 bases at V and 5 bases at J, leaving 10 bases unmatched. CDR3 size: 15 residues. CDR3 DNA sequence: TGTGCCAGCAGCTTTCAGACAGGGATCGGCGACGAGCAGTACTTC. Its protein is CASSFQTGIGDEQYF. Filled out from reference TRBV7-2 and TRBJ2-7, the complete variable domain reads GAGVSQSPSNKVTEKGKDVELRCDPISGHTALYWYRQSLGQGLEFLIYFQGNSAPDKSGLPSDRFSAERTGGSVSTLTIQRTQQEDSAVYLCASSFQTGIGDEQYFGPGTRLTVT.

The chain uses TRBV19 and TRBJ2-3; D possibly corresponds to TRBD1 (5 bases). This CDR3 region has 15 residues. Germline values: CDR1 LNHDA, CDR2 SQIVND (reference sequence). The V and J ends lost 3 bases and 1 base respectively, with 11 bases between them. The chain's CDR3 is CASSIRQTGTDTQYF. In DNA, the CDR3 is TGTGCCAGTAGTATCCGACAGACAGGCACAGATACGCAGTATTTT.

This clone was recorded once. The J gene is TRBJ1-2, the V gene TRBV18; tentative D call: TRBD1 (5 bases). The CDR3 has 14 residues. In germline, CDR1 is KGHSH, CDR2 LQKENI. The V and J ends lost 3 bases and 4 bases respectively, with 12 bases between them. In DNA form, the CDR3 reads TGTGCCAGCTCACCTGCACGGGACGGCTATGGCTACACCTTC. This codes for CASSPARDGYGYTF.

J is TRBJ1-1 and V is TRBV19, with TRBD1 matching over 7 bases. Germline CDR1 reads LNHDA; CDR2 reads SQIVND (reference sequence). The CDR3 has 13 amino acids. Germline trimming cut 7 bases from V and 7 bases from J; bases unmatched to any gene: 9. In nucleotides, the CDR3 is TGTGCCAGTACCAGGGACAGAGGTGATGAAGCTTTCTTT. Encoded protein: CASTRDRGDEAFF.

This clone has just one count. The chain couples TRBV7-7 to TRBJ2-1; 8 nucleotides agree with TRBD2. CDR1 is SSHAT and CDR2 is FNYEAQ in the germline V gene (reference sequence). The CDR3 contains 17 residues. Germline trimming cut 5 bases from V and 4 bases from J; bases unmatched to any gene: 13. For the CDR3, the DNA is TGTGCCAGCAGCCCCTCCGTAGCGGGGACTAGATACAATGAGCAGTTCTTC. Amino acids: CASSPSVAGTRYNEQFF.